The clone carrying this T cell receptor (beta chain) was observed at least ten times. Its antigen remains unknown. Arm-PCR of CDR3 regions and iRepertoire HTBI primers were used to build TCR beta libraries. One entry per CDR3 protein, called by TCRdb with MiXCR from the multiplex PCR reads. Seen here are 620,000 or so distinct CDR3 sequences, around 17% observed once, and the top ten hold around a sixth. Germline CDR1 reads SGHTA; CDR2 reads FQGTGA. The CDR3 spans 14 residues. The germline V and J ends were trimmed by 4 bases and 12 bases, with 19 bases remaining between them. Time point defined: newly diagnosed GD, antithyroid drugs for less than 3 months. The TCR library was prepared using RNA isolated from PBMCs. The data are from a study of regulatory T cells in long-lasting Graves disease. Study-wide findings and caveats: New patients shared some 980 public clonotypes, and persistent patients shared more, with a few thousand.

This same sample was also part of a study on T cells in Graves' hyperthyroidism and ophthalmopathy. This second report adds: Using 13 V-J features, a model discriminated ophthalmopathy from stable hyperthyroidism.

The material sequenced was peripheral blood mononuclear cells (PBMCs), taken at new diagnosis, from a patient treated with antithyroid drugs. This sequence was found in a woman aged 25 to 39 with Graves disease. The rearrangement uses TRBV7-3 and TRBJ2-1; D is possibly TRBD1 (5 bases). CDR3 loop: CASSWGAPPEVQFF. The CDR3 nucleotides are TGTGCCAGCAGCTGGGGCGCACCCCCAGAGGTGCAGTTCTTC.